This TCR beta chain was observed in a study of tumor and adjacent non-tumor tissue in lung cancer. Study details: Patients comprised roughly 12 adenocarcinoma, a couple of squamous cell carcinoma and 1 small cell lung cancer. Stage I to III disease affected approximately 11 men and several women aged roughly 31 to 76. Approximately 4.2 million productive TCRbeta reads were obtained per sample on average. Study-level findings and limits: TCR diversity was significantly greater in tumor than normal lung tissue.

No cell sorting was done before RNA was extracted from the tissue. TCRbeta libraries were built with three rounds of nested PCR, modified from ARM-PCR. TCRdb itself ran the multiplex PCR reads through MiXCR, one entry per CDR3 protein. This sample carries 75,000 to 80,000 distinct CDR3 sequences, roughly 76% of them seen once, and the ten largest clones take 13%. This CDR3 is 15 amino acids long. Trimming cost V 7 bases and J 0 bases, with 16 bases left between them. Germline lookup yields CDR1 MNHEY and CDR2 SVGEGT. The table lists this clonotype with many counts. Its antigen remains unidentified. The gene calls are TRBV6-2 or TRBV6-3 and TRBJ2-7, with D maybe TRBD2 (6 bases). This receptor was taken from a woman between 50 and 59 years old with non-small cell lung cancer. Input material: lung tumor tissue. The CDR3 DNA follows: TGTGCCAGCACCCCGGGCCTAGCGTACTCCTACGAGCAGTACTTC. This codes for CASTPGLAYSYEQYF.